Below are 2 T cell receptor beta chains sequenced from a single sample in a study of T cell responses to AZD1222 COVID-19 vaccine. Assay: immunoSEQ multiplex PCR; the TCRdb copy retains only in-frame clones and omits some. The table lists about 87,000 clones, around nine tenths of them singletons. Here the sequenced sample was peripheral blood, taken on day 0 of AZD1222 vaccination. All receptors come from an adult in good health.

The chain carries TRBV5-6 and TRBJ1-3, with D possibly TRBD1 on 6 matching bases. The V and J ends lost 3 bases and 0 bases respectively, with 13 bases between them. Germline-derived CDR1 and CDR2 are SGHDT and YYEEEE. CDR3 length: 16 amino acids. The CDR3 protein is CASSWDTGSSGNTIYF. In DNA form, the CDR3 reads TGTGCCAGCAGCTGGGACACAGGGAGCTCTGGAAACACCATATATTTT.

This chain connects TRBV19 to TRBJ2-6; D may match TRBD1 or TRBD2 (6 bases each). The germline gives CDR1 LNHDA, CDR2 SQIVND (reference sequence). This CDR3 comprises 15 residues. V lost 3 bases to trimming and J lost 2 bases, with 8 bases between them. CDR3 protein: CASSIGGPGANVLTF. In nucleotides, the CDR3 is TGTGCCAGTAGTATTGGGGGGCCTGGGGCCAACGTCCTGACTTTC.